These T cell receptor beta chains were read from a single sample in a study of blood T cell repertoires in COVID-19. Some clones are missing from TCRdb's copy, which holds only in-frame ones; the method was immunoSEQ multiplex PCR. The table lists 400,000 or so clones, roughly 90% of them singletons. Sequenced input: PBMCs or T cells enriched from blood (not recorded which). The origin of the receptors is a woman aged 40 to 50 with acute COVID-19. The CDR3 runs from the conserved cysteine through the conserved F or W. A D gene is named only where the DNA matches it firmly. Rows may omit the clone size; those that give it use once, few, many or a size class.

TRBV2,-,TRBD2,TRBJ2-7,CASSFGGARYEQYF,TGTGCCAGCAGTTTCGGGGGGGCCCGGTACGAGCAGTACTTC
TRBV5-1,-,TRBD1,TRBJ2-2,CASSLAGTGGTGELFF,TGCGCCAGCAGCTTGGCCGGGACAGGGGGAACCGGGGAGCTGTTTTTT
TRBV4-1,-,TRBD2,TRBJ2-7,CASSQDAGGLSKYF,TGCGCCAGCAGCCAAGATGCGGGGGGGCTCAGCAAGTACTTC
TRBV28,once,-,TRBJ1-1,CASTPGTSISDTEAFF,TGTGCCAGCACCCCGGGGACATCAATATCGGACACTGAAGCTTTCTTT
TRBV30,-,-,TRBJ1-1,CAWSYTFGGGMNTEAFF,TGTGCCTGGAGTTATACTTTCGGGGGGGGGATGAACACTGAAGCTTTCTTT
TRBV29-1,-,-,TRBJ2-5,CSVDRTSETQYF,TGCAGCGTTGACCGGACATCAGAGACCCAGTACTTC
TRBV7-9,-,-,TRBJ1-3,CASSFGFSGNTIYF,TGTGCCAGCAGCTTCGGTTTCTCTGGAAACACCATATATTTT
TRBV11-2,-,TRBD1,TRBJ2-2,CASSQGTGGGELFF,TGTGCCAGCAGCCAAGGGACAGGGGGCGGGGAGCTGTTTTTT
TRBV6-5,-,-,TRBJ2-3,CASRYSSRLADTQYF,TGTGCCAGCAGATATAGTTCCCGCCTCGCGGATACGCAGTATTTT
TRBV12-3/TRBV12-4,-,-,TRBJ1-2,CASSLTEGYGYTF,TGTGCCAGCAGTTTGACAGAAGGCTATGGCTACACCTTC
TRBV5-1,few,TRBD2,TRBJ2-7,CASRVSAGGTYEQYF,TGCGCCAGCAGAGTCTCAGCGGGGGGTACCTACGAGCAGTACTTC
TRBV27,few,TRBD1,TRBJ2-3,CASSRTPGQHTDTQYF,TGTGCCAGCAGCCGCACACCGGGACAGCACACAGATACGCAGTATTTT
TRBV30,-,-,TRBJ2-2,CAFTGGAGGELFF,TGTGCCTTTACCGGCGGGGCGGGCGGGGAGCTGTTTTTT
TRBV19,-,TRBD1,TRBJ1-2,CASSPGQAFGYTF,TGTGCCAGTAGTCCCGGACAGGCCTTTGGCTACACCTTC
TRBV19,once,TRBD1,TRBJ2-2,CASSPRTGVLGTGELFF,TGTGCCAGTAGTCCCCGGACAGGGGTCTTAGGCACCGGGGAGCTGTTTTTT
TRBV9,-,TRBD1,TRBJ2-7,CASSVGQGNYYEQYF,TGTGCCAGCAGCGTAGGACAGGGGAATTACTACGAGCAGTACTTC
TRBV10-3,-,-,TRBJ1-2,CAIRDPRTSVHGYTF,TGTGCCATCAGGGACCCGAGGACATCGGTTCATGGCTACACCTTC
TRBV18,-,TRBD1,TRBJ1-5,CASSLRTGGRDSNQPQHF,TGTGCCAGCTCACTTAGGACAGGGGGACGGGATAGCAATCAGCCCCAGCATTTT
TRBV7-9,-,-,TRBJ2-3,CASVDSGTDTQYF,TGTGCCAGCGTGGACAGTGGCACAGATACGCAGTATTTT
TRBV12-3/TRBV12-4,-,-,TRBJ1-2,CASSFRDNYGYTF,TGTGCCAGCAGTTTTAGAGATAACTATGGCTACACCTTC
TRBV7-8,-,TRBD1,TRBJ1-1,CASSSQTGGDTEAFF,TGTGCCAGCAGCTCGCAAACAGGGGGGGACACTGAAGCTTTCTTT
TRBV29-1,-,-,TRBJ1-1,CSVERTKDTFF,TGCAGCGTTGAAAGGACAAAGGATACTTTCTTT
TRBV6-1,-,TRBD1,TRBJ1-2,CASSEVAGTGDNYGYTF,TGTGCCAGCAGTGAAGTGGCCGGGACAGGGGATAACTATGGCTACACCTTC
TRBV7-8,-,TRBD1,TRBJ2-4,CASSLGQGDIQYF,TGTGCCAGCAGTTTGGGACAGGGGGACATTCAGTACTTC
TRBV2,-,TRBD1,TRBJ2-7,CASSEAGQGDRYEQYF,TGTGCCAGCAGTGAAGCGGGACAGGGTGATCGGTACGAGCAGTACTTC
TRBV5-1,-,TRBD1,TRBJ2-7,CASSGTGQGPLVQYF,TGCGCCAGCAGCGGAACGGGACAGGGGCCTCTTGTGCAGTACTTC
TRBV5-4,-,-,TRBJ1-5,CASSLDPAGPQHF,TGTGCCAGCAGCTTGGATCCGGCGGGGCCCCAGCATTTT
TRBV18,few,TRBD2,TRBJ2-2,CASSPVRTSATGELFF,TGTGCCAGCTCACCCGTCAGGACTAGCGCGACCGGGGAGCTGTTTTTT
TRBV27,-,-,TRBJ1-2,CASSSNSPYGYTF,TGTGCCAGCAGTTCTAATTCCCCCTATGGCTACACCTTC
TRBV15,-,-,TRBJ2-1,CATSRGPARGTAYNEQFF,TGTGCCACCAGCAGAGGGCCAGCACGGGGTACGGCCTACAATGAGCAGTTCTTC
TRBV3-1/TRBV3-2,-,-,TRBJ2-7,CASSQDTGWGEQYF,TGTGCCAGCAGCCAAGACACAGGTTGGGGCGAGCAGTACTTC
TRBV20-1,few,-,TRBJ1-1,CSAYGNTEAFF,TGCAGTGCGTACGGGAACACTGAAGCTTTCTTT
TRBV19,-,TRBD1,TRBJ1-2,CASSLQGTGGGYTF,TGTGCCAGTAGCCTTCAAGGGACAGGGGGAGGCTACACCTTC
TRBV29-1,-,TRBD1,TRBJ1-3,CSVTQGAINTIYF,TGCAGCGTAACACAGGGGGCCATAAACACCATATATTTT